This passage covers 17 T cell receptor beta chains from one sample sequenced in a study of CD8 T cells in ankylosing spondylitis. TCRdb re-derived calls from the 5' RACE reads in MiXCR, one entry per CDR3 protein. The table lists 250,000 to 350,000 distinct CDR3 sequences, roughly 20% of them singletons, with roughly 4% in the top ten. Sequenced sample: blood, either unsorted or a sorted T cell fraction (not recorded which). The receptors come from a female donor with ankylosing spondylitis or in good health (not recorded which).

This clonotype has a handful of counts. This rearrangement joins TRBV5-1 to TRBJ2-1, with a weak D call TRBD2 (5 bases). Germline CDR1 reads SGHRS; CDR2 reads YFSETQ. V gave up 4 bases and J gave up 4 bases, with 15 bases separating them. The CDR3 covers 15 residues. Written as DNA, the CDR3 is TGCGCCAGCAGCCTCTCACTAGATAAGTACAATGAGCAGTTCTTC. It encodes CASSLSLDKYNEQFF.

This sequence joins TRBV20-1 and TRBJ1-1; 7 bases agree with TRBD1. CDR1 and CDR2 from the germline V gene are DFQATT and SNEGSKA (reference sequence). The CDR3 is 15 residues long. V lost 6 bases to trimming and J lost 10 bases; unmatched junction nucleotides: 20. This CDR3 is CSAGPSLTGSLGAFF. The CDR3 DNA sequence: TGCAGTGCGGGTCCCTCTTTGACAGGGAGTTTGGGAGCTTTCTTT.

The gene calls are TRBV4-3 and TRBJ2-1; D assignment may be TRBD1 or TRBD2 (5 bases each). Germline V gene data show CDR1 as LGHNA and CDR2 as YSLEER. Trimming took off 5 bases at V and 7 bases at J, with 18 bases between the two ends. The CDR3 has 15 amino acids. The CDR3 protein is CASSSGTPPRNEQFF. The CDR3 bases are TGCGCCAGCAGCTCTGGGACGCCCCCGAGGAATGAGCAGTTCTTC.

The rearrangement uses TRBV15 and TRBJ2-2, with D possibly TRBD1 on 6 matching bases. V lost 3 bases and J lost 1, with 12 bases in between. Germline-derived CDR1 and CDR2 are LNHNV and YYDKDF (reference sequence). This CDR3 has 16 amino acids. CDR3 bases: TGTGCCACCAGCAGGCCCTCGACAGGGAACACCGGGGAGCTGTTTTTT. This encodes CATSRPSTGNTGELFF. The entire variable domain, with the rest obtained from reference TRBV15 and TRBJ2-2, is as follows: DAMVIQNPRYQVTQFGKPVTLSCSQTLNHNVMYWYQQKSSQAPKLLFHYYDKDFNNEADTPDNFQSRRPNTSFCFLDIRSPGLGDTAMYLCATSRPSTGNTGELFFGEGSRLTVL.

This clonotype was observed a handful of times. The chain uses TRBV11-1 and TRBJ2-1; 9 positions agree with TRBD2. The CDR3 consists of 18 residues. Trimming removed 1 base from V and 6 bases from J; junction bases left unmatched: 13. Germline V gene data show CDR1 as SGHAT and CDR2 as FQDESV (reference sequence). The DNA of the CDR3 is TGTGCCAGCAGCTTAGGGGTCCGGGGGCTAGCGGGGACCAATGAGCAGTTCTTC. This codes for CASSLGVRGLAGTNEQFF.

This CDR3 is CSATRDVQPQHF. The CDR3 DNA sequence: TGCAGTGCTACACGCGACGTTCAGCCCCAGCATTTT. The chain is built from TRBV20-1 and TRBJ1-5; no clear D gene. V lost 4 bases and J lost 6, with 10 bases in between. Germline V CDR1 and CDR2: DFQATT, SNEGSKA (reference sequence). There are 12 residues in the CDR3.

The V call is TRBV12-3 or TRBV12-4, the J call TRBJ2-3, with 8 bases matching TRBD2. The CDR3 loop spans 15 amino acids. V lost 7 bases to trimming and J lost 2 bases; unmatched junction nucleotides: 8. Here the CDR3 reads CASTPIAGTTDTQYF. The CDR3 nucleotides read TGTGCCAGCACCCCCATAGCGGGAACCACAGATACGCAGTATTTT.

This clonotype was seen only a few times. This chain connects TRBV7-2 to TRBJ2-1, with a possible D match to TRBD2 (6 bases). The germline gives CDR1 SGHTA, CDR2 FQGNSA. The CDR3 spans 16 residues. Trimming pared 2 bases from V and 9 bases from J, leaving 20 bases between. CDR3 sequence reads: CASSLNYDGSRSEQFF. The CDR3 nucleotides are TGTGCCAGCAGCTTAAATTACGACGGGAGTAGGAGTGAGCAGTTCTTC.

The chain joins TRBV6-1 to TRBJ1-2; D is uncertain. This CDR3 is 14 amino acids long. The germline V gene has CDR1 MNHNS and CDR2 SASEGT. With 5 bases removed from V and 4 bases from J, the gap between germline ends came to 14 bases. CDR3 DNA: TGTGCCAGCAGTATGGCTGGCACAACCTATGGCTACACCTTC. Protein: CASSMAGTTYGYTF.

This clonotype was observed many times. J is TRBJ2-1 and V is TRBV7-2; 13 bases fit TRBD2. The CDR3 has 16 amino acids. Germline V gives CDR1 SGHTA, CDR2 FQGNSA. V shed 5 bases, J shed 8 bases, and the junction held 9 bases outside the gene matches. As DNA, the CDR3 is TGTGCCAGCAGCCCCAGACTAGCGGGAGGTAGAGATGAGCAGTTCTTC. As protein: CASSPRLAGGRDEQFF. The full variable domain, its missing parts supplied by reference TRBV7-2 and TRBJ2-1, is GAGVSQSPSNKVTEKGKDVELRCDPISGHTALYWYRQSLGQGLEFLIYFQGNSAPDKSGLPSDRFSAERTGGSVSTLTIQRTQQEDSAVYLCASSPRLAGGRDEQFFGPGTRLTVL.

The table lists this clonotype with many counts. This sequence joins TRBV29-1 and TRBJ2-2; D is perhaps TRBD2 (6 bases). The CDR3 is 14 residues long. CDR1 SQVTM and CDR2 ANQGSEA come from the germline V gene. V was shortened by 5 bases and J by 2 bases, with 12 bases between the two germline ends. The CDR3 region is CSVRNGTNTGELFF. CDR3 in DNA: TGCAGCGTTCGTAATGGGACTAACACCGGGGAGCTGTTTTTT.

The chain joins TRBV9 to TRBJ2-3; D is uncertain. CDR1 and CDR2 from the germline V gene are SGDLS and YYNGEE. This CDR3 spans 15 amino acids. Trimming pared 0 bases from V and 1 base from J, leaving 9 bases between. CDR3 bases: TGTGCCAGCAGCGTAGCCGTGATAGGCACAGATACGCAGTATTTT. This translates into CASSVAVIGTDTQYF.

A few counts support this clonotype. V and J are TRBV15 and TRBJ2-1, with D perhaps matching TRBD1 (6 bases). CDR3 length: 15 residues. V dropped 5 bases and J dropped 5 bases, with 16 bases sitting between them. Germline V gene data show CDR1 as LNHNV and CDR2 as YYDKDF (reference sequence). CDR3 nucleotide sequence: TGTGCCACCAGCGGAAACAGGGATTTTCACAATGAGCAGTTCTTC. This translates into CATSGNRDFHNEQFF.

The chain is built from TRBV4-2 and TRBJ2-2, with 7 bases matching TRBD2. Germline values: CDR1 LGHNA, CDR2 YNFKEQ. The V and J ends lost 0 bases and 4 bases, in that order; junction bases with no gene match: 2. This CDR3 contains 15 residues. Here the CDR3 reads CASSQDGGVTGELFF. CDR3 in DNA: TGTGCCAGCAGCCAAGATGGGGGGGTCACCGGGGAGCTGTTTTTT.

This clonotype was seen only a few times. The V gene is TRBV5-6, the J gene TRBJ1-1; 11 bases are a match to TRBD1. Germline loops: CDR1 SGHDT, CDR2 YYEEEE. Trimming at V came to 2 bases and at J to 7 bases, leaving 10 bases not matched to a gene. The CDR3 totals 16 residues. CDR3 nucleotides: TGTGCCAGCAGCTTAGCCGGGACAGGGGGATTATATGAAGCTTTCTTT. It specifies CASSLAGTGGLYEAFF.

The sample holds many counts of this clonotype. The CDR3 sequence is CSARGSSQTQYF. The CDR3 coding sequence is TGCAGTGCTAGGGGTTCCTCCCAGACCCAGTACTTC. V and J are TRBV20-1 and TRBJ2-5; no reliable D call. This CDR3 has 12 amino acids. Trimming cost V 3 bases and J 6 bases, with 11 bases left between them. Germline assignment: CDR1 DFQATT and CDR2 SNEGSKA (reference sequence).

The rearrangement joins TRBV12-3 or TRBV12-4 to TRBJ2-5; 8 bases agree with TRBD1. The CDR3 length is 15 residues. V was clipped by 6 bases and J by 5 bases; unmatched bases: 11. The CDR3 DNA reads as TGTGCCAGCAGCGACGACAGGGGTTCGGGGGAGACCCAGTACTTC. This gives the protein CASSDDRGSGETQYF.